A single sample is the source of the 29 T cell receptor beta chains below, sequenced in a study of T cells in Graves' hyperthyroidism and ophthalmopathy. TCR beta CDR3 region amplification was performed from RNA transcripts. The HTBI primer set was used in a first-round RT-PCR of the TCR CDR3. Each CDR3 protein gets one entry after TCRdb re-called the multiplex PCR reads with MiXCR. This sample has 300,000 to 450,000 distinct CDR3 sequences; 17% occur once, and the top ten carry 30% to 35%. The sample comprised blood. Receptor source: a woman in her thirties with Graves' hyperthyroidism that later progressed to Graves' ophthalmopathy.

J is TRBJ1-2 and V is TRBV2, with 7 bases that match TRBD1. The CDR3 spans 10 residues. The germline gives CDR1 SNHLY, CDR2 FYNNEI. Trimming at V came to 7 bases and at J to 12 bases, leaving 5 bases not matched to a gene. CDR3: CASKKGANTF. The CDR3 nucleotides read TGTGCCAGCAAGAAGGGGGCGAACACCTTC.

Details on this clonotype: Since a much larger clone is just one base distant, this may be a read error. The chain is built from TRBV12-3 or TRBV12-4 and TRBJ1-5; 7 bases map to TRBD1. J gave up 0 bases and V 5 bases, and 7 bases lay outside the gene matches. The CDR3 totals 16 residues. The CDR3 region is CASSPSTGHSNQPQHF. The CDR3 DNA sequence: TGTGCCAGCAGTCCATCGACAGGGCATAGCAATCAGCCCCAGCATTTT.

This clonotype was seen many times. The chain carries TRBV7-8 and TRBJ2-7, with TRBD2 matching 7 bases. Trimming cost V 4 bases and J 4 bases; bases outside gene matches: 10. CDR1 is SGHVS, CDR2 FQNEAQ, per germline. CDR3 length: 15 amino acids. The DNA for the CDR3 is TGTGCCAGCAGCTCCAGCGGGGAGAGATGGTACGAGCAGTACTTC. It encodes CASSSSGERWYEQYF. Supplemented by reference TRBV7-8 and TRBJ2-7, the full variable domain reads GAGVSQSPRYKVAKRGQDVALRCDPISGHVSLFWYQQALGQGPEFLTYFQNEAQLDKSGLPSDRFFAERPEGSVSTLKIQRTQQEDSAVYLCASSSSGERWYEQYFGPGTRLTVT.

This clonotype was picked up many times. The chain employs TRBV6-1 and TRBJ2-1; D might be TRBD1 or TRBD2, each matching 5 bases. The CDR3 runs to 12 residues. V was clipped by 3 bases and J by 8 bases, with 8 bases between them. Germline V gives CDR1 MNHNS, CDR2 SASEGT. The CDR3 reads CASSDRGDEQFF. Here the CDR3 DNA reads TGTGCCAGCAGTGACCGAGGGGATGAGCAGTTCTTC.

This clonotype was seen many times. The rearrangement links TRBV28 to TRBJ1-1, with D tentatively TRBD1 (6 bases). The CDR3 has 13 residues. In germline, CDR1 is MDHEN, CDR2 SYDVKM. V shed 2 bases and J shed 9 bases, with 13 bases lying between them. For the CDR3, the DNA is TGTGCCAGCAGTTTACCACAGGACAGAAAAGCTTTCTTT. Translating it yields CASSLPQDRKAFF.

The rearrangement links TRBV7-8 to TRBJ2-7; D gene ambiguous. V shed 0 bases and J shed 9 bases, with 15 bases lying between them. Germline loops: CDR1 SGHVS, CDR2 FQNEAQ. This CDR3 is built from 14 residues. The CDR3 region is CASSLALEHHGQYF. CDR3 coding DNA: TGTGCCAGCAGCTTAGCATTGGAGCACCACGGGCAGTACTTC.

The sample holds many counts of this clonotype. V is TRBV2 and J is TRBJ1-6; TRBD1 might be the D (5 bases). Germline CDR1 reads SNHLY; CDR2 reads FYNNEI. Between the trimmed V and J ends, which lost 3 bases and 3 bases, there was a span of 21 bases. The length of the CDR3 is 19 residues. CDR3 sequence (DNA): TGTGCCAGCAGTGACAGTCGACAGTCGAAACTGCACTATAATTCACCCCTCCACTTT. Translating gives CASSDSRQSKLHYNSPLHF.

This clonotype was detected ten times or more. CDR3 loop: CASSSRTANTEAFF. CDR3 DNA sequence: TGTGCCAGCAGCAGTCGGACAGCGAACACTGAAGCTTTCTTT. The rearrangement uses TRBV7-8 and TRBJ1-1; a weak D match, TRBD1 (6 bases). Per germline, CDR1 SGHVS and CDR2 FQNEAQ. The CDR3 consists of 14 residues. V was clipped by 5 bases and J by 1 base, with 11 bases between them. The full variable domain, completed using reference TRBV7-8 and TRBJ1-1, is GAGVSQSPRYKVAKRGQDVALRCDPISGHVSLFWYQQALGQGPEFLTYFQNEAQLDKSGLPSDRFFAERPEGSVSTLKIQRTQQEDSAVYLCASSSRTANTEAFFGQGTRLTVV.

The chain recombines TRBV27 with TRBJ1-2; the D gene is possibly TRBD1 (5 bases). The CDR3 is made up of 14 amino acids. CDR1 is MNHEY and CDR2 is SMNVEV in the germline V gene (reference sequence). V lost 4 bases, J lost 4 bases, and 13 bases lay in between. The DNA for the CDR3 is TGTGCCAGCAGTTCTCTAACCGGGACCTATGGCTACACCTTC. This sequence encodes CASSSLTGTYGYTF.

The CDR3 loop is CASVFTPGGGTGELFF. CDR3 in DNA: TGTGCCAGCGTCTTCACACCCGGGGGGGGCACCGGGGAGCTGTTTTTT. This sequence joins TRBV19 and TRBJ2-2; 8 bases are shared with TRBD2. Germline assignment: CDR1 LNHDA and CDR2 SQIVND (reference sequence). The CDR3 length is 16 residues. The junction had 13 bases not matched to a gene; V was cut back by 9 bases and J by 4 bases.

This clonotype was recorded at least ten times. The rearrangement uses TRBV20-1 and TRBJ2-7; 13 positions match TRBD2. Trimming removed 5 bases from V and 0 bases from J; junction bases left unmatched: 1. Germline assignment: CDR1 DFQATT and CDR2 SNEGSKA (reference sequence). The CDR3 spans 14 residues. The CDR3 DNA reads TGCAGTGCTTGGACTAGCGGGAGCTCCTACGAGCAGTACTTC. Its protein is CSAWTSGSSYEQYF.

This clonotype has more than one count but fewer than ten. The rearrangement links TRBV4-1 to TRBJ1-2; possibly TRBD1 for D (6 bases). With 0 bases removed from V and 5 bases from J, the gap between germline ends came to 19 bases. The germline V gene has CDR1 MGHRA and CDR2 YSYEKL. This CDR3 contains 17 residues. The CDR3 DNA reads TGCGCCAGCAGCCAAGATCCCCCCGGGGGGCTGGGGTATGGCTACACCTTC. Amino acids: CASSQDPPGGLGYGYTF.

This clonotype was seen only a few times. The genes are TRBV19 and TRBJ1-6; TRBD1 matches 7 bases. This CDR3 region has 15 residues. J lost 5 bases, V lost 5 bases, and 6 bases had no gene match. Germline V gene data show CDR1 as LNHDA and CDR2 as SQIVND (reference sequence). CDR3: CASSLEGADNSPLHF. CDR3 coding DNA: TGTGCCAGTAGTCTTGAGGGGGCTGATAATTCACCCCTCCACTTT.

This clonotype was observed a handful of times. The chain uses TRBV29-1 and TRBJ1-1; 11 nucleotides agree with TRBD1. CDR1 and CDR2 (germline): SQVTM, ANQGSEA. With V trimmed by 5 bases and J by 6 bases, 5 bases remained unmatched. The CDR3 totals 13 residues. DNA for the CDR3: TGCAGCGTTTGGGACAGGGGGATCTCTGAAGCTTTCTTT. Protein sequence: CSVWDRGISEAFF.

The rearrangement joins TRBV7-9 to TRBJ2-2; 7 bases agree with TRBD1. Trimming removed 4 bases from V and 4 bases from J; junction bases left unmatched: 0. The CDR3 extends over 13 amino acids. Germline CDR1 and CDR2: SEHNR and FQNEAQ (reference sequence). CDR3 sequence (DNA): TGTGCCAGCAGCTGGGACAGCACCGGGGAGCTGTTTTTT. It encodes CASSWDSTGELFF.

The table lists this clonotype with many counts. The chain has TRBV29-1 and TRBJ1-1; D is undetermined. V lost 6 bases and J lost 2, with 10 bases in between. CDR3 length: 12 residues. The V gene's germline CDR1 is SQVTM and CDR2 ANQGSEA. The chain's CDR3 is CSVPGSNTEAFF. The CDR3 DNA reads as TGCAGCGTGCCGGGGAGTAACACTGAAGCTTTCTTT.

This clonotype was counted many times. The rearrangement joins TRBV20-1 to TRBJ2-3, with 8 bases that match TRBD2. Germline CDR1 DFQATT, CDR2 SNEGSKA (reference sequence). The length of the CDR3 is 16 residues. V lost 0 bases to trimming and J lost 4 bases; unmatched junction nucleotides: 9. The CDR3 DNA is TGCAGTGCTAGAGATTTGACTAGCGATTGGCCAGATACGCAGTATTTT. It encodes CSARDLTSDWPDTQYF.

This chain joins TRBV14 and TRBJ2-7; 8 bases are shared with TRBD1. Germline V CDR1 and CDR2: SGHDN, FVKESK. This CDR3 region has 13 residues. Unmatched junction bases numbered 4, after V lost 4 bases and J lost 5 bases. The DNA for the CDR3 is TGTGCCAGCAGCCCCCCAGGGGGCAACGAGCAGTACTTC. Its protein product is CASSPPGGNEQYF.

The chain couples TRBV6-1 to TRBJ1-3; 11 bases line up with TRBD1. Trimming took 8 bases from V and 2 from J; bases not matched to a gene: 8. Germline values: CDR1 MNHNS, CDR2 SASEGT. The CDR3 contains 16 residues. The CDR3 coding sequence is TGTGCCAGCCAGGGACAGGGGGTAGTAACTGGAAACACCATATATTTT. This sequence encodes CASQGQGVVTGNTIYF.

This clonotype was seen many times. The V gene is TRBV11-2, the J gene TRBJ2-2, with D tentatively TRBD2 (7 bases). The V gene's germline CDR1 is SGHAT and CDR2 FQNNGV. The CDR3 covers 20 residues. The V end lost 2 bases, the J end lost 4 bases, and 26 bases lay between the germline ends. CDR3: CASSLFAGRWGADRTGELFF. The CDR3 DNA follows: TGTGCCAGCAGCTTATTCGCCGGGAGGTGGGGGGCGGATCGCACCGGGGAGCTGTTTTTT. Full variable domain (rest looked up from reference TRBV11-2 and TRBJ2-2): EAGVAQSPRYKIIEKRQSVAFWCNPISGHATLYWYQQILGQGPKLLIQFQNNGVVDDSQLPKDRFSAERLKGVDSTLKIQPAKLEDSAVYLCASSLFAGRWGADRTGELFFGEGSRLTVL.

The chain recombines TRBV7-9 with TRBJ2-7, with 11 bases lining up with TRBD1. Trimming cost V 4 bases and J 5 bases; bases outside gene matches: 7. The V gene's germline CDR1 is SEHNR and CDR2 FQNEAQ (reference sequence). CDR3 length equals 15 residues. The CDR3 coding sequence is TGTGCCAGCAGCTCCCCGGGACAGGGGGACAACGAGCAGTACTTC. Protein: CASSSPGQGDNEQYF.

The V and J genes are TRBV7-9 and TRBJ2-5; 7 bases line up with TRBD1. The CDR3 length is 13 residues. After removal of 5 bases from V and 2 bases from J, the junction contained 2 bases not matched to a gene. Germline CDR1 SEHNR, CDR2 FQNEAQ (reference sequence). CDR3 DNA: TGTGCCAGCAGCGGGGGACAGCAAGAGACCCAGTACTTC. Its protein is CASSGGQQETQYF.

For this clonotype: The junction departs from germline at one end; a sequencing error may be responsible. The CDR3 protein is CSAEDPVTYNEQLF. CDR3 DNA sequence: TGCAGTGCTGAGGACCCGGTGACCTACAATGAGCAGTTGTTC. This chain uses TRBV20-1 with TRBJ2-1; D gene uncertain. The germline V gene has CDR1 DFQATT and CDR2 SNEGSKA (reference sequence). This CDR3 comprises 14 residues.

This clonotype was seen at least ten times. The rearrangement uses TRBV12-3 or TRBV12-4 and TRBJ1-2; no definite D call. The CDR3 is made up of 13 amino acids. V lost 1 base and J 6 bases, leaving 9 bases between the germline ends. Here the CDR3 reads CASSLGLLDGYTF. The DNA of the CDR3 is TGTGCCAGCAGTTTAGGGCTGCTAGATGGCTACACCTTC.

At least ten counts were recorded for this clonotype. CDR3 coding DNA: TGTGCCAGCAGTGCCGATTCTCCTTTCCGGACTGAAGCTTTCTTT. Its protein product is CASSADSPFRTEAFF. V is TRBV6-1 and J is TRBJ1-1; no firm D call. The CDR3 is 15 amino acids. CDR1 MNHNS and CDR2 SASEGT come from the germline V gene. Trimming cost V 4 bases and J 5 bases, with 17 bases left between them.

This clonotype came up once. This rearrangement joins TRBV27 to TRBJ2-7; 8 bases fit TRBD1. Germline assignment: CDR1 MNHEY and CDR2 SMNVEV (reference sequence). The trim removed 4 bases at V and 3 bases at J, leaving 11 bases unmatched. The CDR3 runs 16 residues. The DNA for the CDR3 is TGTGCCAGCAGTTCGATAACCGGGACAGGCATCTACGAGCAGTACTTC. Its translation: CASSSITGTGIYEQYF.

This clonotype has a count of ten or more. CDR3 in DNA: TGTGCCAGCAGTTACCGGATACAACATAACTATGGCTACACCTTC. Residues: CASSYRIQHNYGYTF. The chain is built from TRBV6-2 or TRBV6-3 and TRBJ1-2; D is uncertain. This CDR3 has 15 residues. CDR1 and CDR2 from the germline V gene are MNHEY and SVGEGT. The V end was cut by 2 bases, the J end by 1 base, with 11 bases between.

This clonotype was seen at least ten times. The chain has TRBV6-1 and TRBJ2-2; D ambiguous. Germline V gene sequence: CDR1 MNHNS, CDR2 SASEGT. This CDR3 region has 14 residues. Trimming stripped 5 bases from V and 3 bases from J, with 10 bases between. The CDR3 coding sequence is TGTGCCAGCAGTTTAGGGCCCTACACCGGGGAGCTGTTTTTT. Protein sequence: CASSLGPYTGELFF.

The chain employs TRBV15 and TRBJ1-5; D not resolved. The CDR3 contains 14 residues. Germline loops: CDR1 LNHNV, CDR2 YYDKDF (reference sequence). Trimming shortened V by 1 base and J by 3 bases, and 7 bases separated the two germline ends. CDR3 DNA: TGTGCCACCAGCAGAGTAGGGTCCAATCAGCCCCAGCATTTT. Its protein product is CATSRVGSNQPQHF.